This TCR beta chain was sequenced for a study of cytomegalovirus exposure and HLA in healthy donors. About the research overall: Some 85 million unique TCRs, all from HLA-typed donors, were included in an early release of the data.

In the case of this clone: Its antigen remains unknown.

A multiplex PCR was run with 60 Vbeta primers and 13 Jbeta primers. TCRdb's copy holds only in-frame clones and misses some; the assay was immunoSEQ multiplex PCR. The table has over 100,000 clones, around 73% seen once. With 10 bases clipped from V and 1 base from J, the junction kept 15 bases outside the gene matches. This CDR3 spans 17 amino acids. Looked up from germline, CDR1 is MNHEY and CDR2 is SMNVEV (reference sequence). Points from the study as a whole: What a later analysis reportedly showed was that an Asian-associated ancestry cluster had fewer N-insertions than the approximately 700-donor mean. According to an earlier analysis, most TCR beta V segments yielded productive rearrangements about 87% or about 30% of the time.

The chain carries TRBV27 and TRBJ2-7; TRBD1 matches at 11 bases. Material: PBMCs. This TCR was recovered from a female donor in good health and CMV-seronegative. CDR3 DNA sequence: TGTGCCACGAGGTCCAGAAGGGGGACAGGGGGATCCTACGAGCAGTACTTC. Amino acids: CATRSRRGTGGSYEQYF.